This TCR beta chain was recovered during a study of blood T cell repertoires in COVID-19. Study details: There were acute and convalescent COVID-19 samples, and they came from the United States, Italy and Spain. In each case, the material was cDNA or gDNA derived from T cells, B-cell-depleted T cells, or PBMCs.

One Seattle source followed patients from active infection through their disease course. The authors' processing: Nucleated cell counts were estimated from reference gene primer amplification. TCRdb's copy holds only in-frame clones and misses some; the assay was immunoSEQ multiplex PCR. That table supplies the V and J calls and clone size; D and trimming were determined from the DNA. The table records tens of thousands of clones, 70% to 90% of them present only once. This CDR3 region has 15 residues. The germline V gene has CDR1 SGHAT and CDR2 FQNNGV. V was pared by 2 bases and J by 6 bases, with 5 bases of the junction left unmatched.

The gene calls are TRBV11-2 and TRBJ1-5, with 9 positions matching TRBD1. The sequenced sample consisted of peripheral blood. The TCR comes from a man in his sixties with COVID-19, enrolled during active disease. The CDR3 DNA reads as TGTGCCAGCAGCTTACGGACAGGGGAAGGTCAGCCCCAGCATTTT. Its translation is CASSLRTGEGQPQHF. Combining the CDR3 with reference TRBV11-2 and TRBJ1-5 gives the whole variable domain EAGVAQSPRYKIIEKRQSVAFWCNPISGHATLYWYQQILGQGPKLLIQFQNNGVVDDSQLPKDRFSAERLKGVDSTLKIQPAKLEDSAVYLCASSLRTGEGQPQHFGDGTRLSIL.